This TCR beta chain comes out of a study of cytomegalovirus exposure and HLA in healthy donors. General study points: Cytomegalovirus association was assigned to 170 or so TCR beta chains. Within an earlier analysis, most TCR beta V segments proved productive either about 87% or about 30% of the time.

A note on this clone: What it binds is unknown.

PCR used 60 Vbeta primers and 13 Jbeta primers. Generated by immunoSEQ multiplex PCR, the TCRdb table keeps only in-frame clones and is missing some. The table records more than 150,000 clones, roughly 80% of them present only once. Germline V gene lookup returns CDR1 SNHLY and CDR2 FYNNEI. This CDR3 is 13 amino acids long. Trimming cost V 4 bases and J 3 bases, with 10 bases left between them. Sequences were obtained from PBMCs. The TCR sequence derives from a woman in her thirties or forties in good health and CMV-seropositive. The chain joins TRBV2 to TRBJ2-7, with D uncertain. The CDR3 protein is CASSAESFYEQYF. As DNA, the CDR3 is TGTGCCAGCAGTGCGGAGTCCTTCTACGAGCAGTACTTC.